The 28 T cell receptor beta chains below all came from one sample that was sequenced in a study of blood T cell repertoires in COVID-19. Sequencing was performed with immunoSEQ multiplex PCR; in TCRdb, only in-frame clones are kept and a portion is missing. Of a few hundred thousand clones listed, around 90% were seen once; the top ten hold about 6%. The sample was peripheral blood. Receptors originate from a woman aged 45 to 65 with COVID-19, enrolled during active disease.

Only one count was recorded for this clone. The genes are TRBV9 and TRBJ1-4; the D gene is possibly TRBD1 (6 bases). Trimming removed 3 bases from V and 0 bases from J, with 12 bases in between. The length of the CDR3 is 16 residues. The germline V gene has CDR1 SGDLS and CDR2 YYNGEE. CDR3 in DNA: TGTGCCAGCAGCGAGGGGGACACAACAACTAATGAAAAACTGTTTTTT. Translation gives CASSEGDTTTNEKLFF.

This clone was counted a few times. The chain has TRBV11-3 and TRBJ2-7, with D perhaps TRBD2 (6 bases). Trimming cost V 1 base and J 2 bases, with 12 bases left between them. In germline, CDR1 is SGHNT, CDR2 YENEEA. The CDR3 length is 15 residues. DNA for the CDR3: TGTGCCAGCAGCTTAGTGGAGGGGCCCCCCTACGAGCAGTACTTC. Its translation is CASSLVEGPPYEQYF.

This chain connects TRBV6-6 to TRBJ1-2; D possibly corresponds to TRBD1 (5 bases). The CDR3 length is 13 residues. CDR1 and CDR2 (germline): MNHNY, SVGAGI (reference sequence). The V end lost 0 bases, the J end lost 8 bases, and 10 bases lay between the germline ends. The CDR3 DNA sequence: TGTGCCAGCAGTTACTCGAAGGGGTTCGGCTACACCTTC. This sequence encodes CASSYSKGFGYTF.

The rearrangement joins TRBV13 to TRBJ2-3, with 7 bases fitting TRBD1. V dropped 5 bases and J dropped 3; count of bases not matched to a gene: 11. Germline assignment: CDR1 PRHDT and CDR2 FYEKMQ (reference sequence). This CDR3 has 16 amino acids. Here the CDR3 DNA reads TGTGCCAGCAGCGCCAAGACAGGGAGCTTGACAGATACGCAGTATTTT. Protein sequence: CASSAKTGSLTDTQYF.

This clone was seen a single time. The chain uses TRBV27 and TRBJ2-1, with D possibly matching TRBD2 (6 bases). V lost 9 bases and J 4 bases, leaving 22 bases between the germline ends. CDR1 MNHEY and CDR2 SMNVEV come from the germline V gene (reference sequence). There are 16 residues in the CDR3. CDR3 residues: CASTYSLSSVYNEQFF. The DNA for the CDR3 is TGTGCCAGTACCTATTCGTTGTCTAGCGTATACAATGAGCAGTTCTTC.

The chain couples TRBV19 to TRBJ2-2; a possible D gene is TRBD1 (5 bases). This CDR3 spans 15 amino acids. Per germline, CDR1 LNHDA and CDR2 SQIVND (reference sequence). V was clipped by 9 bases and J by 5 bases, with 19 bases between them. The CDR3 nucleotides read TGTGCCAGCCAATTCTCAGGGATACAAACCGGGGAGCTGTTTTTT. This translates into CASQFSGIQTGELFF. Full variable domain (remainder filled in from reference TRBV19 and TRBJ2-2): DGGITQSPKYLFRKEGQNVTLSCEQNLNHDAMYWYRQDPGQGLRLIYYSQIVNDFQKGDIAEGYSVSREKKESFPLTVTSAQKNPTAFYLCASQFSGIQTGELFFGEGSRLTVL.

V is TRBV24-1 and J is TRBJ2-1; D remains unclear. There are 13 residues in the CDR3. Germline assignment: CDR1 KGHDR and CDR2 SFDVKD. V gave up 0 bases and J gave up 9 bases, with 8 bases separating them. CDR3 in DNA: TGTGCCACCAGTGATTTGCCTACGGGTGAGCAGTTCTTC. Encoded protein: CATSDLPTGEQFF.

In DNA form, the CDR3 reads TGTGCCAGCAGCCAACGGACTAGCGGGCGTAATGAGCAGTTCTTC. Protein product: CASSQRTSGRNEQFF. The rearrangement links TRBV11-3 to TRBJ2-1, with 11 nucleotides matching TRBD2. CDR3 size: 15 residues. V lost 5 bases to trimming and J lost 7 bases; unmatched junction nucleotides: 7. Per germline, CDR1 SGHNT and CDR2 YENEEA.

The chain employs TRBV6-5 and TRBJ1-1; tentatively, D is TRBD1 (5 bases). The germline V gene encodes CDR1 MNHEY and CDR2 SVGAGI. Trimming removed 4 bases at V and 1 base at J, with 10 bases between. This CDR3 has 14 amino acids. CDR3 region: CASSSRVGNTEAFF. The CDR3 nucleotides are TGTGCCAGCAGTTCCAGGGTTGGGAACACTGAAGCTTTCTTT.

A single count supports this clone. This sequence joins TRBV5-1 and TRBJ1-3, with D tentatively TRBD1 (5 bases). CDR1 and CDR2 from the germline V gene are SGHRS and YFSETQ. Trimming left V 2 bases short and J 0 bases short, with 15 bases between. This CDR3 has 17 residues. CDR3 region: CASSFGDSLTSGNTIYF. The CDR3 bases are TGCGCCAGCAGCTTTGGAGACAGCCTTACCTCTGGAAACACCATATATTTT.

The genes are TRBV19 and TRBJ1-1, with a tentative D call TRBD1 (5 bases). CDR1 and CDR2 (germline): LNHDA, SQIVND (reference sequence). This CDR3 spans 13 amino acids. Trimming stripped 4 bases from V and 3 bases from J, with 9 bases between. CDR3 amino acids: CASSNLGDTEAFF. DNA for the CDR3: TGTGCCAGTAGTAATTTAGGGGACACTGAAGCTTTCTTT.

This chain connects TRBV27 to TRBJ1-1; TRBD1 aligns across 7 bases. Germline CDR1 reads MNHEY; CDR2 reads SMNVEV (reference sequence). The CDR3 totals 14 residues. Germline trimming cut 6 bases from V and 10 bases from J; bases unmatched to any gene: 14. CDR3 residues: CASRASTDRVVAFF. The CDR3 DNA reads TGTGCCAGCAGGGCATCGACCGACAGGGTAGTAGCTTTCTTT.

The chain joins TRBV7-2 to TRBJ1-4; a weak D match, TRBD1 (6 bases). The V and J ends lost 1 base and 3 bases respectively, with 15 bases between them. In germline, CDR1 is SGHTA, CDR2 FQGNSA. This CDR3 has 17 amino acids. The CDR3 region has the DNA TGTGCCAGCAGCTTAGGGGGGCCTCAGAAACCTAATGAAAAACTGTTTTTT. Translating gives CASSLGGPQKPNEKLFF.

The chain employs TRBV29-1 and TRBJ1-1; D is unclear. The length of the CDR3 is 13 residues. The ends were cut back, 1 base at V and 1 base at J, with 7 bases in the middle. CDR1 and CDR2 (germline): SQVTM, ANQGSEA. The CDR3 reads CSVEVQQNTEAFF. The CDR3 bases are TGCAGCGTTGAAGTACAGCAGAACACTGAAGCTTTCTTT. The variable domain in full, with the rest retrieved from reference TRBV29-1 and TRBJ1-1, is SAVISQKPSRDICQRGTSLTIQCQVDSQVTMMFWYRQQPGQSLTLIATANQGSEATYESGFVIDKFPISRPNLTFSTLTVSNMSPEDSSIYLCSVEVQQNTEAFFGQGTRLTVV.

The rearrangement uses TRBV4-1 and TRBJ2-5; possible D gene TRBD2, 5 bases. Germline V gene data show CDR1 as MGHRA and CDR2 as YSYEKL. V lost 0 bases and J lost 2, with 13 bases in between. The CDR3 has 16 residues. This CDR3 is CASSQEADSAQETQYF. The CDR3 DNA is TGCGCCAGCAGCCAAGAAGCGGATAGCGCGCAAGAGACCCAGTACTTC.

V and J are TRBV18 and TRBJ2-1; D unresolved. Between the trimmed V and J ends, which lost 3 bases and 0 bases, there was a span of 15 bases. This CDR3 is built from 17 residues. CDR1 and CDR2 from the germline V gene are KGHSH and LQKENI. CDR3 region: CASSPLGTVSSYNEQFF. The CDR3 nucleotides read TGTGCCAGCTCACCCCTTGGAACAGTGAGCTCCTACAATGAGCAGTTCTTC. Drawing the rest from reference TRBV18 and TRBJ2-1, the complete variable domain is NAGVMQNPRHLVRRRGQEARLRCSPMKGHSHVYWYRQLPEEGLKFMVYLQKENIIDESGMPKERFSAEFPKEGPSILRIQQVVRGDSAAYFCASSPLGTVSSYNEQFFGPGTRLTVL.

The V gene is TRBV27, the J gene TRBJ2-7, with 10 bases that match TRBD2. This CDR3 has 18 amino acids. V was pared by 1 base and J by 2 bases, with 11 bases of the junction left unmatched. The germline gives CDR1 MNHEY, CDR2 SMNVEV (reference sequence). DNA of the CDR3: TGTGCCAGCAGTTTATTCGGGGTAGCGGGAGGCGGACCCTACGAGCAGTACTTC. Its protein product is CASSLFGVAGGGPYEQYF.

The DNA of the CDR3 is TGTGCCACCCTTCGAGACGGGGTCCAGCCCCAGCATTTT. It encodes CATLRDGVQPQHF. The chain has TRBV6-5 and TRBJ1-5; D is ambiguous. Per the germline V gene, CDR1 is MNHEY and CDR2 is SVGAGI. The CDR3 totals 13 residues. V was trimmed by 10 bases and J by 7 bases, leaving 17 bases between them.

V is TRBV5-1 and J is TRBJ2-3, with TRBD1 matching over 8 bases. CDR1 SGHRS and CDR2 YFSETQ come from the germline V gene. The CDR3 is 13 amino acids. The V segment lost 3 bases and the J segment 4 bases; nucleotides outside the gene matches: 1. CDR3 protein: CASSYRGADTQYF. CDR3 DNA sequence: TGCGCCAGCAGCTACAGGGGGGCAGATACGCAGTATTTT.

The chain couples TRBV5-5 to TRBJ1-2; TRBD1 aligns across 10 bases. V lost 4 bases, J lost 7 bases, and 7 bases stayed unmatched. CDR3 length: 14 amino acids. Germline V gene sequence: CDR1 SGHKS, CDR2 YYEKEE (reference sequence). The CDR3 DNA is TGTGCCAGCAGCCAAGGACAGGGGGTGCGTGGCTACACCTTC. Amino acids: CASSQGQGVRGYTF.

This sequence joins TRBV4-3 and TRBJ1-4, with unresolved D. Germline-derived CDR1 and CDR2 are LGHNA and YSLEER. The CDR3 consists of 17 residues. The V end lost 0 bases, the J end lost 3 bases, and 14 bases lay between the germline ends. In DNA form, the CDR3 reads TGCGCCAGCAGCCAAGATGTCGCGGGTGGCGCTAATGAAAAACTGTTTTTT. Its protein is CASSQDVAGGANEKLFF.

This rearrangement joins TRBV11-3 to TRBJ1-2, with 8 bases identical to TRBD1. The germline CDR1 and CDR2 sequences are SGHNT and YENEEA. Trimming removed 6 bases from V and 8 bases from J; junction bases left unmatched: 8. The CDR3 spans 13 residues. Written as DNA, the CDR3 is TGTGCCAGCAGGAACCAGGGGGCGCAAGGCTACACCTTC. Amino acid sequence: CASRNQGAQGYTF. Combining the CDR3 with reference TRBV11-3 and TRBJ1-2 gives the whole variable domain EAGVVQSPRYKIIEKKQPVAFWCNPISGHNTLYWYLQNLGQGPELLIRYENEEAVDDSQLPKDRFSAERLKGVDSTLKIQPAELGDSAVYLCASRNQGAQGYTFGSGTRLTVV.

The rearrangement joins TRBV19 to TRBJ2-6; 7 bases are a match to TRBD1. Germline V gene data show CDR1 as LNHDA and CDR2 as SQIVND (reference sequence). The V segment lost 4 bases and the J segment 3 bases; nucleotides outside the gene matches: 6. CDR3 length: 16 amino acids. The CDR3 protein is CASSRKQGIGANVLTF. The DNA for the CDR3 is TGTGCCAGTAGTAGAAAACAGGGGATTGGGGCCAACGTCCTGACTTTC.

Written as DNA, the CDR3 is TGCAGCGTTCGGCCCCTGGGACAGTCCTACGAGCAGTACTTC. This translates into CSVRPLGQSYEQYF. V is TRBV29-1 and J is TRBJ2-7; 7 nucleotides align to TRBD1. The CDR3 length is 14 residues. Unmatched junction bases numbered 8, after V lost 5 bases and J lost 1 base. Germline lookup yields CDR1 SQVTM and CDR2 ANQGSEA.

To note about this clone: Additional DNA sequences in this sample encode the identical CDR3. The DNA of the CDR3 is TGTGCCAGCAGTGAACGGGGGTCTAACACTGAAGCTTTCTTT. Translating gives CASSERGSNTEAFF. The J gene is TRBJ1-1, the V gene TRBV2; possibly TRBD1 for D (5 bases). Germline assignment: CDR1 SNHLY and CDR2 FYNNEI. Trimming removed 2 bases at V and 2 bases at J, with 9 bases between. This CDR3 is built from 14 residues.

The chain is built from TRBV27 and TRBJ1-2, with D unclear. The CDR3 extends over 13 amino acids. The V gene lost 3 bases and the J gene lost 0 bases, with 5 bases spanning the gap. CDR1 and CDR2 from the germline V gene are MNHEY and SMNVEV (reference sequence). CDR3 amino acids: CASSFQANYGYTF. The DNA of the CDR3 is TGTGCCAGCAGTTTCCAGGCTAACTATGGCTACACCTTC.

This chain connects TRBV4-3 to TRBJ2-7; a weak D match, TRBD2 (6 bases). The CDR3 loop spans 18 amino acids. Trimming pared 0 bases from V and 2 bases from J, leaving 20 bases between. The germline V gene has CDR1 LGHNA and CDR2 YSLEER. The CDR3 reads CASSQDRGSGLLTYEQYF. CDR3 DNA: TGCGCCAGCAGCCAAGACCGAGGTAGCGGCTTACTTACCTACGAGCAGTACTTC.

This rearrangement joins TRBV7-2 to TRBJ2-1, with 9 bases that match TRBD2. V gave up 1 base and J gave up 11 bases; unmatched junction bases: 9. This CDR3 contains 15 residues. Germline loops: CDR1 SGHTA, CDR2 FQGNSA. The CDR3 bases are TGTGCCAGCAGCTTAGGATCTAGCGGGACTTTAAAGCAGTTCTTC. Translated, it gives CASSLGSSGTLKQFF.